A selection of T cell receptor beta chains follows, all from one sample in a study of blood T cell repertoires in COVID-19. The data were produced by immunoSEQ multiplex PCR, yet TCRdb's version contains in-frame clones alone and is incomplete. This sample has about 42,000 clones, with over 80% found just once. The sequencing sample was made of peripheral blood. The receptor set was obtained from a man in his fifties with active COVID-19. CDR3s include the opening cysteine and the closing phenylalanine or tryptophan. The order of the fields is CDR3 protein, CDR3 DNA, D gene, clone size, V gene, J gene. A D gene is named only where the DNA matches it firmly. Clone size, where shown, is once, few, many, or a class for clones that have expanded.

CASSFPEQTQYF	TGTGCCAGCAGCTTCCCTGAGCAGACCCAGTACTTC	-	-	TRBV5-4	TRBJ2-5
CASSGGGRTDTQYF	TGTGCCAGCTCGGGCGGGGGACGCACAGATACGCAGTATTTT	TRBD2	few	TRBV5-4	TRBJ2-3
CASSTGAGGRTDTQYF	TGTGCCAGTAGTACAGGGGCGGGGGGCCGCACAGATACGCAGTATTTT	TRBD2	-	TRBV19	TRBJ2-3
CASSRTGLEAFF	TGTGCCAGCAGCCGTACAGGGCTGGAAGCTTTCTTT	-	-	TRBV6-2/TRBV6-3	TRBJ1-1
CASSLGQATYEQYF	TGTGCCAGCAGCCTTGGACAGGCGACCTACGAGCAGTACTTC	TRBD1	-	TRBV3-1/TRBV3-2	TRBJ2-7
CASSSGQAQYF	TGTGCCAGCAGTTCAGGGCAGGCCCAGTACTTC	-	-	TRBV12-3/TRBV12-4	TRBJ2-5
CAREGAGLNQPQHF	TGTGCCAGGGAGGGGGCAGGACTAAATCAGCCCCAGCATTTT	TRBD1	-	TRBV27	TRBJ1-5
CASSPLAGNWGTDTQYF	TGTGCCAGCAGCCCTCTCGCGGGAAATTGGGGCACAGATACGCAGTATTTT	-	-	TRBV7-2	TRBJ2-3
CAISNTGDNQPQHF	TGTGCCATCAGTAATACGGGAGATAATCAGCCCCAGCATTTT	-	few	TRBV10-3	TRBJ1-5
CASRPGDRRNTEAFF	TGTGCCAGCAGGCCGGGGGACCGAAGGAACACTGAAGCTTTCTTT	-	-	TRBV28	TRBJ1-1
CASSFPGQGLNEQFF	TGTGCCAGCAGTTTCCCGGGACAGGGGCTCAATGAGCAGTTCTTC	TRBD1	-	TRBV28	TRBJ2-1
CASSRTPRGATGELFF	TGTGCCAGCAGCCGAACACCCCGGGGGGCCACCGGGGAGCTGTTTTTT	-	-	TRBV3-1/TRBV3-2	TRBJ2-2
CASTQQQGARTEAFF	TGTGCCAGCACCCAACAACAGGGGGCGCGCACTGAAGCTTTCTTT	TRBD1	-	TRBV7-8	TRBJ1-1
CASSPGQKTEAFF	TGTGCCAGCTCACCGGGACAGAAGACTGAAGCTTTCTTT	TRBD1	-	TRBV18	TRBJ1-1
CASSFGGAYEQYF	TGTGCCAGCAGCTTTGGGGGGGCCTACGAGCAGTACTTC	TRBD2	-	TRBV7-2	TRBJ2-7
CASSLPRTGGNTGELFF	TGCGCCAGCAGCTTACCTAGGACAGGGGGCAACACCGGGGAGCTGTTTTTT	TRBD1	medium-sized	TRBV5-1	TRBJ2-2
CASSRDRGQNTGELFF	TGTGCCAGCAGCCGTGACAGGGGGCAAAACACCGGGGAGCTGTTTTTT	TRBD1	-	TRBV6-6	TRBJ2-2
CSVEGLAGGNEQFF	TGCAGCGTTGAAGGGCTAGCGGGAGGAAATGAGCAGTTCTTC	TRBD2	-	TRBV29-1	TRBJ2-1
CASSDRAWGYTF	TGTGCCAGCTCGGACAGGGCGTGGGGCTACACCTTC	TRBD1	-	TRBV18	TRBJ1-2
CASSLGQGRTDTQYF	TGTGCCAGCAGCTTAGGACAGGGTAGGACAGATACGCAGTATTTT	TRBD1	-	TRBV11-3	TRBJ2-3
CASSAAAPYGYTF	TGTGCCAGCAGCGCGGCAGCACCTTATGGCTACACCTTC	-	few	TRBV7-2	TRBJ1-2
CASSLTGAGPFNEQFF	TGTGCCAGCAGCTTGACAGGGGCGGGCCCCTTTAATGAGCAGTTCTTC	TRBD1	-	TRBV5-6	TRBJ2-1
CASRRSSAGGNNEQFF	TGTGCCAGTAGACGCTCCTCAGCGGGAGGCAACAATGAGCAGTTCTTC	TRBD2	-	TRBV19	TRBJ2-1
CASSRQGAGSNQPQHF	TGTGCCAGCTCACGACAGGGGGCCGGAAGCAATCAGCCCCAGCATTTT	TRBD1	-	TRBV18	TRBJ1-5
CASSESIRIGELFF	TGTGCCAGCAGTGAGTCTATCCGTATCGGGGAGCTGTTTTTT	-	-	TRBV2	TRBJ2-2
CASSQERPFQGAGETQYF	TGCGCCAGCAGCCAAGAGAGGCCCTTCCAGGGGGCCGGGGAGACCCAGTACTTC	TRBD1	-	TRBV4-3	TRBJ2-5
CASSLRTGDGYTF	TGTGCCAGCAGCTTAAGGACAGGGGACGGCTACACCTTC	TRBD1	-	TRBV7-2	TRBJ1-2
CASSLDSGVPYEQYF	TGTGCCAGCAGCTTAGATTCGGGAGTTCCTTACGAGCAGTACTTC	-	-	TRBV7-6	TRBJ2-7
CAISDLGRSGRGNEQFF	TGTGCCATCAGTGATTTGGGGCGGAGCGGGAGGGGGAATGAGCAGTTCTTC	TRBD2	-	TRBV10-3	TRBJ2-1
CASRTGSAGNTIYF	TGTGCCAGTCGTACAGGGTCTGCAGGAAACACCATATATTTT	-	-	TRBV28	TRBJ1-3
CASSPDSNMNTEAFF	TGTGCCAGCAGCCCGGACAGCAACATGAACACTGAAGCTTTCTTT	-	-	TRBV9	TRBJ1-1
CASSLERGGLYNEQFF	TGTGCCAGCAGCTTAGAGCGGGGGGGCCTGTACAATGAGCAGTTCTTC	TRBD2	-	TRBV7-2	TRBJ2-1
CASSLRGPPDEQFF	TGTGCCAGCAGTCTCCGAGGTCCGCCGGATGAGCAGTTCTTC	-	-	TRBV6-5	TRBJ2-1
CASSKGGTGNTGELFF	TGTGCCAGCAGCAAAGGGGGTACAGGGAACACCGGGGAGCTGTTTTTT	-	-	TRBV21-1	TRBJ2-2
CASSLSKGASGYTF	TGTGCCAGCAGTTTGAGCAAGGGGGCTTCTGGCTACACCTTC	TRBD1	once	TRBV28	TRBJ1-2
CASLRDSYGYTF	TGTGCCAGCCTACGGGATTCCTATGGCTACACCTTC	-	-	TRBV5-6	TRBJ1-2
CASSLVVAGGHAMGYTF	TGTGCCAGCAGCTTAGTCGTGGCGGGAGGACACGCTATGGGCTACACCTTC	-	-	TRBV7-9	TRBJ1-2
CASSQGGFGYYEQYF	TGTGCCAGCAGCCAAGGGGGCTTTGGGTACTACGAGCAGTACTTC	-	-	TRBV14	TRBJ2-7
CARPSSAWAVRNEQYF	TGTGCCAGACCCAGTTCCGCCTGGGCTGTAAGGAACGAGCAGTACTTC	-	-	TRBV19	TRBJ2-7
CASSLRRGDTDTQYF	TGTGCCAGCAGCTTACGGCGGGGGGACACAGATACGCAGTATTTT	TRBD2	few	TRBV7-8	TRBJ2-3
CASSPLQANTGELFF	TGTGCCAGCTCACCATTACAGGCGAACACCGGGGAGCTGTTTTTT	-	-	TRBV18	TRBJ2-2
CASHRASYEQYF	TGTGCCAGCCACAGGGCTTCCTACGAGCAGTACTTC	-	-	TRBV5-6	TRBJ2-7